This entry concerns a single T cell receptor (beta chain). Its specificity is unknown. This CDR3 has 15 residues. With 5 bases removed from V and 3 bases from J, the gap between germline ends came to 13 bases. The germline V gene has CDR1 SGHTA and CDR2 FQGNSA. The data derive from a study of T cell repertoires in cytomegalovirus infection. TCRdb re-analysed the reads in MiXCR, keeping a single row per CDR3 protein. The sample consists of around 570,000 distinct CDR3 sequences, approximately 40% of them appearing once. The sequencing here drew on cultured PBMCs, taken from culture after CMV antigen stimulation. The rearrangement uses TRBV7-2 and TRBJ2-2; D is unresolved. This sequence originates from a human donor in good health (CMV status not recorded). Some clones in this sample may be carry-over from other donors' samples. CDR3 bases: TGTGCCAGCAGCCCCCAAGTCCTAGACACCGGGGAGCTGTTTTTT. Its protein is CASSPQVLDTGELFF.